The clone carrying this T cell receptor beta chain was observed at least ten times. A second PCR of 7 to 11 cycles used a sample-barcoded 5' primer and a J-beta primer mix. TCRdb reprocessed the 5' RACE reads via MiXCR and lists one record per CDR3 protein. Counted here are 1.5 million to 2 million distinct CDR3 sequences, roughly 28% occurring once; the ten biggest clones make up roughly 8.2%. Trimming removed 6 bases from V and 2 bases from J, with 14 bases in between. The V gene's germline CDR1 is SQVTM and CDR2 ANQGSEA. This CDR3 has 13 residues. These data are taken from a study of blood T cells in healthy people across ages.

This TCR came from a young woman in good health. The V gene is TRBV29-1, the J gene TRBJ2-7, with D possibly matching TRBD2 (5 bases). Sequenced sample: blood. The CDR3 sequence is CSVWTDAPYEQYF. In DNA, the CDR3 is TGCAGCGTGTGGACTGATGCTCCCTACGAGCAGTACTTC.